The next 20 T cell receptor beta chains were all read from a single sample in a study of regulatory T cells in long-lasting Graves disease. Relying on iRepertoire HTBI primers and Arm-PCR of CDR3 regions, the team built TCR beta libraries. TCRdb reprocessed the multiplex PCR reads with MiXCR, giving one entry per CDR3 protein. The table has 400,000 to 450,000 distinct CDR3 sequences, 23% seen once. As to time point: persistent/refractory GD, antithyroid drugs over 5 years with positive TRAb. Construction of the TCR library relied on RNA isolated from PBMCs. This specimen was peripheral blood mononuclear cells (PBMCs), taken when the disease was refractory, from a patient treated with antithyroid drugs. The receptor source for this set is a female donor with Graves disease.

The chain has TRBV25-1 and TRBJ1-4; D ambiguous. CDR3 length: 16 amino acids. V was pared by 3 bases and J by 7 bases, with 18 bases between. Looked up from germline, CDR1 is MGHDK and CDR2 is SYGVNS. CDR3 sequence (DNA): TGTGCCAGCAGTGACCCCGGAGGGTTTGTAAGTGAAAAACTGTTTTTT. It specifies CASSDPGGFVSEKLFF.

Ten or more counts support this clonotype. Written as DNA, the CDR3 is TGTGCCAGCAGTGAATCTAGCGGGAGGGCGCGGCACGAGCAGTACTTC. Translated, it gives CASSESSGRARHEQYF. The genes are TRBV2 and TRBJ2-7, with TRBD2 matching 12 bases. The germline CDR1 and CDR2 sequences are SNHLY and FYNNEI. The CDR3 runs to 16 residues. V shed 2 bases, J shed 5 bases, and the junction held 7 bases outside the gene matches.

A few counts support this clonotype. The junction differs from germline at one of its ends, possibly a read error. This chain links TRBV19 with TRBJ1-5; no firm D call. This CDR3 spans 12 amino acids. CDR1 is LNHDA and CDR2 is SQIVND in the germline V gene (reference sequence). The CDR3 spells CASSPGLQTQHF. In DNA form, the CDR3 reads TGTGCCAGTAGCCCGGGTCTTCAGACCCAGCATTTT.

This clonotype was counted a few times. This chain links TRBV7-2 with TRBJ2-7; a possible D gene is TRBD1 (5 bases). Trimming stripped 5 bases from V and 2 bases from J, with 16 bases between. Germline CDR1 reads SGHTA; CDR2 reads FQGNSA. The CDR3 loop spans 15 amino acids. The DNA of the CDR3 is TGTGCCAGCAGCGTGGCCAGGGTGAGCCCCTACGAGCAGTACTTC. Translation: CASSVARVSPYEQYF. Full variable domain (missing parts from reference TRBV7-2 and TRBJ2-7): GAGVSQSPSNKVTEKGKDVELRCDPISGHTALYWYRQSLGQGLEFLIYFQGNSAPDKSGLPSDRFSAERTGGSVSTLTIQRTQQEDSAVYLCASSVARVSPYEQYFGPGTRLTVT.

V is TRBV2 and J is TRBJ2-3; no firm D call. Germline V gene sequence: CDR1 SNHLY, CDR2 FYNNEI. Trimming cost V 1 base and J 0 bases, with 8 bases left between them. CDR3 size: 15 residues. CDR3 residues: CASSEGERSTDTQYF. DNA for the CDR3: TGTGCCAGCAGTGAAGGCGAGAGAAGCACAGATACGCAGTATTTT.

This chain joins TRBV10-3 and TRBJ1-2, with D possibly TRBD1 on 6 matching bases. From germline, CDR1 is ENHRY and CDR2 SYGVKD. V was pared by 7 bases and J by 2 bases, with 17 bases between. The CDR3 extends over 15 amino acids. The CDR3 reads CAITPRVTGNYGYTF. The CDR3 DNA follows: TGTGCCATCACCCCCAGGGTCACAGGGAACTATGGCTACACCTTC.

This clonotype was picked up a small number of times. At one end the junction does not follow the germline gene, possibly because of a read error. The rearrangement joins TRBV20-1 to TRBJ2-5; 8 bases align to TRBD2. Per germline, CDR1 DFQATT and CDR2 SNEGSKA (reference sequence). The CDR3 is 16 residues long. In DNA form, the CDR3 reads TGCAGTGCTCGAGAATATAGCGGGACCGTCCAAGAGACCCAGTACTTC. Translated, it gives CSAREYSGTVQETQYF.

This clonotype came up a few times. The chain joins TRBV6-2 or TRBV6-3 to TRBJ2-7, with TRBD2 matching 9 bases. The ends lost 6 bases at V and 3 bases at J; junction bases unmatched: 3. This CDR3 spans 13 amino acids. Germline V gene lookup returns CDR1 MNHEY and CDR2 SVGEGT. This chain's CDR3 is CASRTSGYYEQYF. CDR3 in DNA: TGTGCCAGCAGGACTAGCGGCTACTACGAGCAGTACTTC.

CDR3 loop: CASSFSVLPRSNTEAFF. The CDR3 region has the DNA TGTGCCAGCAGTTTTTCGGTGCTTCCGAGATCGAACACTGAAGCTTTCTTT. The chain couples TRBV28 to TRBJ1-1; D uncertain. With 3 bases removed from V and 1 base from J, the gap between germline ends came to 18 bases. The CDR3 is made up of 17 amino acids. CDR1 is MDHEN, CDR2 SYDVKM, per germline.

This clonotype appeared a single time. The V gene is TRBV7-9, the J gene TRBJ1-1; D gene unclear. Between the trimmed V and J ends, which lost 1 base and 0 bases, there was a span of 9 bases. This CDR3 has 15 residues. Germline V gives CDR1 SEHNR, CDR2 FQNEAQ (reference sequence). The CDR3 spells CASSLDRDMNTEAFF. The CDR3 DNA sequence: TGTGCCAGCAGCTTAGACAGAGATATGAACACTGAAGCTTTCTTT.

The V call is TRBV7-2, the J call TRBJ1-3, with no clear D. This CDR3 is 15 amino acids long. Germline CDR1 and CDR2: SGHTA and FQGNSA. V lost 2 bases to trimming and J lost 0 bases, with 8 bases between them. The CDR3 sequence is CASSLSKSSGNTIYF. CDR3 nucleotide sequence: TGTGCCAGCAGCTTATCTAAGAGCTCTGGAAACACCATATATTTT.

This clonotype was seen more than once but under ten times. This sequence joins TRBV6-1 and TRBJ2-3; TRBD2 might be the D (6 bases). Germline assignment: CDR1 MNHNS and CDR2 SASEGT. This CDR3 is built from 14 residues. V was clipped by 6 bases and J by 2 bases, with 12 bases between them. CDR3 sequence: CASRRDGNTDTQYF. Written as DNA, the CDR3 is TGTGCCAGCAGGCGGGACGGGAACACAGATACGCAGTATTTT.

This clonotype was seen repeatedly, ten times or more. The V call is TRBV27, the J call TRBJ2-7, with TRBD1 as a possible D gene (7 bases). Germline CDR1 MNHEY, CDR2 SMNVEV (reference sequence). There are 16 residues in the CDR3. Trimming stripped 5 bases from V and 1 base from J, with 18 bases between. The CDR3 is CASSPHRSGGSYEQYF. Here the CDR3 DNA reads TGTGCCAGCAGTCCACACCGCTCAGGGGGGTCCTACGAGCAGTACTTC.

This clonotype was counted ten times or more. DNA of the CDR3: TGTGCCAGCAGCCAAGATCTTCAAGGTGTGGGCGAAAAACTGTTTTTT. This encodes CASSQDLQGVGEKLFF. The gene calls are TRBV3-1 and TRBJ1-4, with D unresolved. Looked up from germline, CDR1 is LGHDT and CDR2 is YNNKEL (reference sequence). V was pared by 0 bases and J by 8 bases, with 16 bases between. This CDR3 is 16 amino acids long.

In its sample, this clonotype was seen a few times. V and J are TRBV7-9 and TRBJ1-1, with D uncertain. Germline lookup yields CDR1 SEHNR and CDR2 FQNEAQ (reference sequence). Trimming cost V 6 bases and J 0 bases, with 17 bases left between them. The CDR3 extends over 16 amino acids. The chain's CDR3 is CASSKGTLPLNTEAFF. The DNA of the CDR3 is TGTGCCAGCAGTAAGGGAACCCTTCCTTTGAACACTGAAGCTTTCTTT.

There are many counts of this clonotype. This chain links TRBV7-2 with TRBJ2-5; TRBD2 might be the D (6 bases). This CDR3 region has 15 residues. Per germline, CDR1 SGHTA and CDR2 FQGNSA. Deletions cut 5 bases from V and 2 bases from J, with 15 bases between. The CDR3 loop reads CASSLMGRGQETQYF. The CDR3 DNA is TGTGCCAGCAGCCTTATGGGACGGGGGCAAGAGACCCAGTACTTC. The entire variable domain, with the rest obtained from reference TRBV7-2 and TRBJ2-5, is as follows: GAGVSQSPSNKVTEKGKDVELRCDPISGHTALYWYRQSLGQGLEFLIYFQGNSAPDKSGLPSDRFSAERTGGSVSTLTIQRTQQEDSAVYLCASSLMGRGQETQYFGPGTRLLVL.

This clonotype occurred many times. The rearrangement joins TRBV28 to TRBJ1-2, with a weak D call TRBD1 (6 bases). Germline-derived CDR1 and CDR2 are MDHEN and SYDVKM. Trimming removed 5 bases from V and 5 bases from J, with 18 bases in between. The CDR3 has 15 amino acids. The CDR3 DNA reads as TGTGCCAGCAGTGTCACCACGGGGGGCGCGTATGGCTACACCTTC. Translation: CASSVTTGGAYGYTF.

The chain links TRBV7-2 to TRBJ2-1; D possibly uses TRBD1 or TRBD2 (5 bases each). The CDR3 contains 13 residues. CDR1 SGHTA and CDR2 FQGNSA come from the germline V gene. Trimming removed 5 bases from V and 7 bases from J, with 12 bases in between. CDR3 region: CASSRRDVNEQFF. CDR3 in DNA: TGTGCCAGCAGCCGCCGGGACGTTAATGAGCAGTTCTTC. Together with reference TRBV7-2 and TRBJ2-1, the CDR3 gives the full variable domain: GAGVSQSPSNKVTEKGKDVELRCDPISGHTALYWYRQSLGQGLEFLIYFQGNSAPDKSGLPSDRFSAERTGGSVSTLTIQRTQQEDSAVYLCASSRRDVNEQFFGPGTRLTVL.

V usage is TRBV14 and J usage is TRBJ2-4, with TRBD2 identical over 9 bases. Losses at the gene ends were 2 bases for V and 2 bases for J; bases not matched to a gene: 4. This CDR3 contains 16 residues. Germline values: CDR1 SGHDN, CDR2 FVKESK. CDR3 protein: CASSQSAGGPKNIQYF. CDR3 DNA: TGTGCCAGCAGCCAATCAGCGGGAGGACCCAAAAACATTCAGTACTTC.

The V and J genes are TRBV5-1 and TRBJ2-3; D ambiguous. CDR3 length: 16 amino acids. V was pared by 0 bases and J by 5 bases, with 16 bases between. Germline CDR1 reads SGHRS; CDR2 reads YFSETQ. CDR3 sequence: CASSLEARGPGDTQYF. CDR3 sequence (DNA): TGCGCCAGCAGCTTGGAGGCTAGAGGTCCCGGAGATACGCAGTATTTT.